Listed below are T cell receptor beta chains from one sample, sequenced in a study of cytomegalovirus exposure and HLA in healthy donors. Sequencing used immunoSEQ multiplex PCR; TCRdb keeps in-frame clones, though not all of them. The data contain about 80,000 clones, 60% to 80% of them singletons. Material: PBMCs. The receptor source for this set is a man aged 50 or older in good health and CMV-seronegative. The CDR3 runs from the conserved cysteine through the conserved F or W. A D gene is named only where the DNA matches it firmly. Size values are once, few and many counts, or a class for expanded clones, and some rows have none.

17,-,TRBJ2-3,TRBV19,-,CASSTDLGTPSTDTQYF,TGTGCCAGTAGTACGGACTTAGGGACTCCTAGCACAGATACGCAGTATTTT
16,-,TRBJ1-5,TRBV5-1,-,CASSPGQTNSNQPQHF,TGCGCCAGCAGCCCCGGACAAACGAATAGCAATCAGCCCCAGCATTTT
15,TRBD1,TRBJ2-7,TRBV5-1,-,CASSSSTGITVEQYF,TGCGCCAGCAGCTCCTCGACAGGGATTACGGTCGAGCAGTACTTC
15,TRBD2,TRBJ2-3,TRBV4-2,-,CASTSSGGGTDTQYF,TGTGCCAGCACTTCTAGCGGGGGGGGCACAGATACGCAGTATTTT
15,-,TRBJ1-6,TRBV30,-,CAWSRQGSSNSPLHF,TGTGCCTGGAGTAGGCAGGGGAGTAGCAATTCACCCCTCCACTTT
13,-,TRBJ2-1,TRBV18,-,CASSRQENNEQFF,TGTGCCAGCTCACGACAGGAGAATAATGAGCAGTTCTTC
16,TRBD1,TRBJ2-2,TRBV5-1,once,CASSQSGTGWTGELFF,TGCGCCAGCAGCCAAAGCGGGACAGGGTGGACCGGGGAGCTGTTTTTT
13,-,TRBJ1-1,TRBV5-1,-,CASRGRANTEAFF,TGCGCCAGCCGAGGGAGGGCGAACACTGAAGCTTTCTTT
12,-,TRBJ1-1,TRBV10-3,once,CAARREGTEAFF,TGTGCCGCTAGGCGGGAGGGCACTGAAGCTTTCTTT
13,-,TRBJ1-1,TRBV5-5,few,CASSWLERAEAFF,TGTGCCAGCAGCTGGTTGGAGAGGGCTGAAGCTTTCTTT
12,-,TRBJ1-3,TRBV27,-,CASRSAGNTIYF,TGTGCCAGCAGGAGCGCCGGAAACACCATATATTTT
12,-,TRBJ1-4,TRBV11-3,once,CASSWTDEKLFF,TGTGCCAGCAGCTGGACAGATGAAAAACTGTTTTTT
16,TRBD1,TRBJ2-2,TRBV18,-,CASSLRQGAYTGELFF,TGTGCCAGCTCACTACGACAGGGGGCGTACACCGGGGAGCTGTTTTTT
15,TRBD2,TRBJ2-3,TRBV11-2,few,CASSLSGGGAVTQYF,TGTGCCAGCAGCTTATCGGGCGGGGGGGCCGTTACGCAGTATTTT
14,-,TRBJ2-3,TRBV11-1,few,CASSRTRSTDTQYF,TGTGCCAGCAGTCGGACAAGAAGCACAGATACGCAGTATTTT
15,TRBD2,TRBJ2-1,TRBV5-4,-,CASSFLTSGNNEQFF,TGTGCCAGCAGCTTCCTAACTAGCGGGAACAATGAGCAGTTCTTC
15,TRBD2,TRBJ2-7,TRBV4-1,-,CASSQNWEGSYEQYF,TGCGCCAGCAGCCAAAATTGGGAGGGCTCCTACGAGCAGTACTTC
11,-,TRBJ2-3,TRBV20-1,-,CSASPTDTQYF,TGCAGTGCTTCTCCCACAGATACGCAGTATTTT
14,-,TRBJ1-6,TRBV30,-,CACPRIPDNSPLHF,TGTGCCTGTCCTAGAATACCGGATAATTCACCCCTCCACTTT
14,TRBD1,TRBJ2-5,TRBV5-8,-,CASSPTGGAETQYF,TGTGCCAGCAGCCCAACAGGGGGCGCGGAGACCCAGTACTTC
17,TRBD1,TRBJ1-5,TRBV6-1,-,CASSETLTGQGHQPQHF,TGTGCCAGCAGTGAAACCTTAACGGGACAGGGCCATCAGCCCCAGCATTTT
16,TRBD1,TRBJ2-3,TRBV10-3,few,CAISDPGQGSTDTQYF,TGTGCCATCAGTGACCCCGGACAGGGGAGCACAGATACGCAGTATTTT
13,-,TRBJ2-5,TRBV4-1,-,CASSQGEQETQYF,TGCGCCAGCAGCCAGGGCGAACAAGAGACCCAGTACTTC
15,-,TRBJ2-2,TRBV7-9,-,CASSRAGADTGELFF,TGTGCCAGCAGCCGGGCGGGGGCTGACACCGGGGAGCTGTTTTTT
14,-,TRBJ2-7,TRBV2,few,CASSGMRDTYEQYF,TGTGCCAGCAGCGGAATGCGGGATACCTACGAGCAGTACTTC
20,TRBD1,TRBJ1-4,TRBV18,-,CASSPTPGQGALSTNEKLFF,TGTGCCAGCTCACCAACGCCGGGACAGGGGGCCCTATCAACTAATGAAAAACTGTTTTTT
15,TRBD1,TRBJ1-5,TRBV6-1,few,CASSGQGAVNQPQHF,TGTGCCAGCAGCGGCCAGGGGGCCGTTAATCAGCCCCAGCATTTT
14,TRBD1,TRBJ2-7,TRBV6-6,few,CASRLTGDGSEQYF,TGTGCCAGCAGACTCACAGGGGATGGGAGCGAGCAGTACTTC
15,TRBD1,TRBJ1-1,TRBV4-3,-,CASSQEGTGGSEAFF,TGCGCCAGCAGCCAAGAGGGAACAGGGGGCTCTGAAGCTTTCTTT
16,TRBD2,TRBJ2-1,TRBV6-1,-,CASSERNQRGGNEQFF,TGTGCCAGCAGTGAACGGAACCAGCGGGGGGGCAATGAGCAGTTCTTC
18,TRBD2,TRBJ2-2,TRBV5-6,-,CASSSGAGGTTNTGELFF,TGTGCCAGCAGCTCGGGAGCGGGGGGCACCACGAACACCGGGGAGCTGTTTTTT
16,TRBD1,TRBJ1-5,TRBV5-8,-,CASILQGAFGNQPQHF,TGTGCCAGCATCCTACAGGGGGCTTTCGGCAATCAGCCCCAGCATTTT
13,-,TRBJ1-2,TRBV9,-,CASSGPLAYGYTF,TGTGCCAGCAGCGGGCCGTTGGCTTATGGCTACACCTTC
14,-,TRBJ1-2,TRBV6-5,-,CASSYSGSGEGYTF,TGTGCCAGCAGTTACTCCGGGTCAGGGGAAGGCTACACCTTC
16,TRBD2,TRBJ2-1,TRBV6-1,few,CASSVQLAGGYNEQFF,TGTGCCAGCAGTGTACAACTAGCGGGGGGATACAATGAGCAGTTCTTC
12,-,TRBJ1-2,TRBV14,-,CASSRLNYGYTF,TGTGCCAGCAGTCGACTTAACTATGGCTACACCTTC
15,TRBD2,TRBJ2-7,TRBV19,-,CASSPGLAGAYEQYF,TGTGCCAGTAGTCCAGGACTAGCGGGCGCCTACGAGCAGTACTTC
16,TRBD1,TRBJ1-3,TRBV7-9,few,CASSSGQPSSGNTIYF,TGTGCCAGCAGTTCGGGACAGCCGAGCTCTGGAAACACCATATATTTT
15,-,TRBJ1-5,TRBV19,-,CASSIELSRNQPQHF,TGTGCCAGTAGTATCGAGCTCAGCAGGAATCAGCCCCAGCATTTT
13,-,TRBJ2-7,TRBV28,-,CASSLAGSHEQYF,TGTGCCAGCAGTTTAGCCGGGTCCCACGAGCAGTACTTC
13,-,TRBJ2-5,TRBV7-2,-,CASSLGLGKTQYF,TGTGCCAGCAGCTTAGGACTAGGAAAGACCCAGTACTTC
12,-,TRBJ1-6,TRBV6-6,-,CASSYGGTPLHF,TGTGCCAGCAGTTATGGCGGGACACCCCTCCACTTT
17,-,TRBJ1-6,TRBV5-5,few,CASSLAWGAGMVSPLHF,TGTGCCAGCAGCTTGGCGTGGGGTGCGGGCATGGTTTCACCCCTCCACTTT
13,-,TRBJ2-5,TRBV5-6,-,CASRTGQQETQYF,TGTGCCAGCAGGACGGGACAACAAGAGACCCAGTACTTC